This T cell receptor beta chain was documented in a study of T cell responses to AZD1222 COVID-19 vaccine. Trimming removed 11 bases from V and 4 bases from J, with 21 bases in between. This CDR3 is built from 15 residues. Germline CDR1 SGHDN, CDR2 FVKESK. Study-wide points: A rise in Spike-specific TCR breadth and depth followed two AZD1222 doses.

As concerns this clone: No antigen is known for it.

Some clones are missing from TCRdb's copy, which holds only in-frame ones; the method was immunoSEQ multiplex PCR. The sample records under 200,000 clones, roughly 92% being singletons. The clonotype comes from an adult in good health. This chain joins TRBV14 and TRBJ1-3; D is unclear. The sequencing used peripheral blood, collected on day 0 of AZD1222 vaccination. In DNA, the CDR3 is TGTGCCGGACCGGGCCCTCGAGTGACAGGAAACACCATATATTTT. Its protein product is CAGPGPRVTGNTIYF.